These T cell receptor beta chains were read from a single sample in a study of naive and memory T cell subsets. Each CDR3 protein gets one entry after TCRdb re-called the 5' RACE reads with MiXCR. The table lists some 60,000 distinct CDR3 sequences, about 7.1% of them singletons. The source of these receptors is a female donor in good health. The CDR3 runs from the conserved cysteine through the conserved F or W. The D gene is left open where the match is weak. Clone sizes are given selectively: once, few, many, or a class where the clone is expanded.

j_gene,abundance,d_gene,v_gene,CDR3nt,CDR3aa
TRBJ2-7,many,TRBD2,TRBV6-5,TGTGCCAGCAGTTTGATAGCGGGGGGGCTCTACGAGCAGTACTTC,CASSLIAGGLYEQYF
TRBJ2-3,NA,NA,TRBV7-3,TGTGCCAGCAGCCCCCGAGCTCGCACAGATACGCAGTATTTT,CASSPRARTDTQYF
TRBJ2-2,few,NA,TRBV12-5,TGTGCTAGTGGTTTGGCAGGAATCGTAACGAACACCGGGGAGCTGTTTTTT,CASGLAGIVTNTGELFF
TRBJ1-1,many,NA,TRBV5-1,TGCGCCAGCAGTTTAGGACAGACGGGCGCTGAAGCTTTCTTT,CASSLGQTGAEAFF
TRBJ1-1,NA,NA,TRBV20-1,TGCAGTGCTAGTGAACGGAGAGTCACTGAAGCTTTCTTT,CSASERRVTEAFF
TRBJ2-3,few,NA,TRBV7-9,TGTGCCAGCAGCGCGGACGGGCACCGCACAGATACGCAGTATTTT,CASSADGHRTDTQYF
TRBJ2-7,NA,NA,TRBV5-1,TGCGCCAGCAGCTGGCAGGGAAACGAGCAGTACTTC,CASSWQGNEQYF
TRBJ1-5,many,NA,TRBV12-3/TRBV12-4,TGTGCCAGCAGTTTAGGGTCCGGGAACCCCTATCAGCCCCAGCATTTT,CASSLGSGNPYQPQHF
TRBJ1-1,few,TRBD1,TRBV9,TGTGCCAGCAGCCCGACAGGGCTTATGGCTGAAGCTTTCTTT,CASSPTGLMAEAFF
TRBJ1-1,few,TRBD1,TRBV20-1,TGCAGTGTCAGGGGGGGGCATGAGGCTGAAGCTTTCTTT,CSVRGGHEAEAFF
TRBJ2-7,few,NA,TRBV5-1,TGCGCCAGCAGCTCCATACCGACGTTCTACGAGCAGTACTTC,CASSSIPTFYEQYF
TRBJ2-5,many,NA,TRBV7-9,TGTGCCAGCAGCTCACAGGGGAGAGGCCGGGGGGAGACCCAGTACTTC,CASSSQGRGRGETQYF
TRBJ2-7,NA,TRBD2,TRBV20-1,TGCAGTGCTAGAGATGACACTAGCGGGGGGAACGAGCAGTACTTC,CSARDDTSGGNEQYF
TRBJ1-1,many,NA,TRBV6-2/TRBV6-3,TGTGCCACACGTTTTTATCCCCCCGACAGGAAGGCTTTCTTT,CATRFYPPDRKAFF
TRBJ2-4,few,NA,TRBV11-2,TGTGCCAGCAGCTTAGGGAATATCCGGGAAGCCAAAAACATTCAGTACTTC,CASSLGNIREAKNIQYF
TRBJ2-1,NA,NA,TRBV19,TGTGCCAGTAGTCTGTGGGGTGGCGTCAACAATGAGCAGTTCTTC,CASSLWGGVNNEQFF
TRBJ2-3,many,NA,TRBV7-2,TGTGCCAGCAGCTTAGTCGGCGGTCGCACAGATACGCAGTATTTT,CASSLVGGRTDTQYF
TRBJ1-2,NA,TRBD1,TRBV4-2,TGTGCCAGCAGCCAGATTGTCTCAGGGGGACAGTATGGCTACACCTTC,CASSQIVSGGQYGYTF
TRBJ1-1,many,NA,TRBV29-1,TGCAGCGCCGCTGGGGCACCCACTGAAGCTTTCTTT,CSAAGAPTEAFF
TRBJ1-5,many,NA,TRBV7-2,TGTGCCAGCAGCCCGAACCTGAAGCAGCCCCAGCATTTT,CASSPNLKQPQHF
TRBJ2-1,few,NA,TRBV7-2,TGTGCCAGCAGCTTAACGCGGACCCTGAATGAGCAGTTCTTC,CASSLTRTLNEQFF
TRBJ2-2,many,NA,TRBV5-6,TGTGCCAGCAGCTGGCAGGGGACCGGGGAGCTGTTTTTT,CASSWQGTGELFF
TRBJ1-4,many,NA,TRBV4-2,TGTGCCAGCAGCCAAGTGGGGGCAGGAAGCGAAAAACTGTTTTTT,CASSQVGAGSEKLFF
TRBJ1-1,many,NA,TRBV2,TGTGCCAGCAGCGCTCTCCTAGGGACTGAAGCTTTCTTT,CASSALLGTEAFF
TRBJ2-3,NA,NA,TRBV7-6,TGTGCCAGCAGCTTAGCGCGAGGAGATACGCAGTATTTT,CASSLARGDTQYF
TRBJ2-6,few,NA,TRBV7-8,TGTGCCAGCAGCTTCGCCTCTGGGGCCAACGTCCTGACTTTC,CASSFASGANVLTF
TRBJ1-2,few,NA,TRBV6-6,TGTGCCAGCAGTCCCCCGGGGCAACCCAACTATGGCTACACCTTC,CASSPPGQPNYGYTF
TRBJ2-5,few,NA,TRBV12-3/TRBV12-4,TGTGCCAGCAGGCAAGCTGAGACCCAGTACTTC,CASRQAETQYF
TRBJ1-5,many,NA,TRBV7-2,TGTGCCAGCAGCTTATCCAGGGAACCCCAGCATTTT,CASSLSREPQHF
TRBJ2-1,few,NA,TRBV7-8,TGTGCCAGCAGCTTAGAGGGGCGTCGGCGCGGGTTCGCTGGGAATGAGCAGTTCTTC,CASSLEGRRRGFAGNEQFF
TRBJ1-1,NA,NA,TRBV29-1,TGCAGCGGGGTAACAAGGGTCCTGAACACTGAAGCTTTCTTT,CSGVTRVLNTEAFF
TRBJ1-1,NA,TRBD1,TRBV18,TGTGCCAGCCGACGGGACAGGGGGAACACTGAAGCTTTCTTT,CASRRDRGNTEAFF
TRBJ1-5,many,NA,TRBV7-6,TGTGCCAGCAGCTTACGGTCAAATCAGCCCCAGCATTTT,CASSLRSNQPQHF
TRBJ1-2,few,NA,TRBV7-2,TGTGCCAGCAGCTTAGGGACACCTAACTATGGCTACACCTTC,CASSLGTPNYGYTF
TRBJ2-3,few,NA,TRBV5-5,TGTGCCAGCAGCTTGGCGTCGGGGGTTGATACGCAGTATTTT,CASSLASGVDTQYF
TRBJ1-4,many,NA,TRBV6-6,TGTGCCAGCAGTTCGCAGGGGTCGTGGGGGACTAATGAAAAACTGTTTTTT,CASSSQGSWGTNEKLFF
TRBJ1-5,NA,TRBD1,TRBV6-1,TGTGCCAGCAGACAGGGGAAAAAGGACTTTACTCAGCCCCAGCATTTT,CASRQGKKDFTQPQHF
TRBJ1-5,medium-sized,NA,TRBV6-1,TGTGCCAGCAGTGACGCAAAAATGTGGGAGATCAATCAGCCCCAGCATTTT,CASSDAKMWEINQPQHF
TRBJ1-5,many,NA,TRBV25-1,TGTGCCAGCAGTGGACAGGCCAGCAATCAGCCCCAGCATTTT,CASSGQASNQPQHF
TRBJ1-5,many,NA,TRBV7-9,TGTGCCAGCAGCTTAGCCGGGACGGGGGATCAGCCCCAGCATTTT,CASSLAGTGDQPQHF
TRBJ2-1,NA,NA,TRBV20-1,TGCAGTGCTAGGGACCTTGGGTCCTACAATGAGCAGTTCTTC,CSARDLGSYNEQFF
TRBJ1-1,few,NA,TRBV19,TGTGCCAGTTTAGGTTGGTTCACTGAAGCTTTCTTT,CASLGWFTEAFF
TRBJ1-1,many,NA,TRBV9,TGTGCCAGCAGCGCGGACCCCGCACCTGGTACTGAAGCTTTCTTT,CASSADPAPGTEAFF
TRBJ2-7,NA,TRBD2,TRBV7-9,TGTGCCAGCAGCTTAGCCCTAGCGGGGGGGCCCTACGAGCAGTACTTC,CASSLALAGGPYEQYF
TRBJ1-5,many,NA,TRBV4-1,TGCGCCAGCAGCCTGGACTTCGGGCCCTATCAGCCCCAGCATTTT,CASSLDFGPYQPQHF
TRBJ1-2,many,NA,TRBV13,TGTGCCAGCAGCTTGCAGGGCTGGGCCTATCTGGGCTACACCTTC,CASSLQGWAYLGYTF
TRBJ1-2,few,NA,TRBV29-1,TGCAGCGTTGAACTGTCTGGGCGGTACTATGGCTACACCTTC,CSVELSGRYYGYTF
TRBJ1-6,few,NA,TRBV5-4,TGTGCCAGCAGCTTGGACGGGGTGAGAGGGTCACCCCTCCACTTT,CASSLDGVRGSPLHF
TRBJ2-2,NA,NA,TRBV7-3,TGTGCCAGCGATCAGACGGACTCTAACACCGGGGAGCTGTTTTTT,CASDQTDSNTGELFF
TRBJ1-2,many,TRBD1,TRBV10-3,TGTGCCATCAGTGAACAGGGGGCAGACTATGGCTACACCTTC,CAISEQGADYGYTF
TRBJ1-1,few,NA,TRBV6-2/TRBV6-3,TGTGCCAGCAGTCAACCCGGGACTGTCACTGAAGCTTTCTTT,CASSQPGTVTEAFF
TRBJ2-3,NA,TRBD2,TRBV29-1,TGCAGCGCTGAAGCGGGACCCCGGTATTTT,CSAEAGPRYF
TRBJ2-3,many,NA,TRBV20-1,TGCAGTGTTGAAACAGGGAGCCCAGATACGCAGTATTTT,CSVETGSPDTQYF
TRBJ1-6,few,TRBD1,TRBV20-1,TGCAGTGCTAGAGATCCACGACAGGGTGGAAGATCACCCCTCCACTTT,CSARDPRQGGRSPLHF